What follows are 21 T cell receptor beta chains derived from one specimen sequenced in a study of blood T cell repertoires in COVID-19. Method: immunoSEQ multiplex PCR; TCRdb's copy keeps in-frame clones and lacks some. The sample has around 400,000 clones, about 89% seen once. Material for sequencing was peripheral blood. These receptors came from a woman between 55 and 75 years old with COVID-19, enrolled during active disease.

The V call is TRBV5-1, the J call TRBJ1-1; 7 bases are a match to TRBD1. Germline V gene lookup returns CDR1 SGHRS and CDR2 YFSETQ. The trim removed 3 bases at V and 10 bases at J, leaving 12 bases unmatched. There are 14 residues in the CDR3. This CDR3 reads CASSSRQGMAGAFF. The CDR3 nucleotides read TGCGCCAGCAGCTCCCGACAGGGTATGGCGGGAGCTTTCTTT.

The gene calls are TRBV6-6 and TRBJ1-1, with unresolved D. Looked up from germline, CDR1 is MNHNY and CDR2 is SVGAGI (reference sequence). The CDR3 totals 14 residues. V dropped 8 bases and J dropped 4 bases, with 17 bases sitting between them. CDR3 in amino acids: CASASQETATEAFF. CDR3 DNA: TGTGCCAGCGCTAGCCAGGAGACTGCCACTGAAGCTTTCTTT.

The genes are TRBV12-3 or TRBV12-4 and TRBJ1-2; possibly TRBD1 for D (5 bases). CDR3 size: 13 residues. Trimming shortened V by 2 bases and J by 7 bases, and 11 bases separated the two germline ends. CDR3 in DNA: TGTGCCAGCAGTTTACGTCAGGGAAGTGGCTACACCTTC. This sequence encodes CASSLRQGSGYTF.

This chain connects TRBV7-9 to TRBJ1-2; tentatively, D is TRBD1 (6 bases). This CDR3 has 14 amino acids. Per germline, CDR1 SEHNR and CDR2 FQNEAQ (reference sequence). Trimming shortened V by 7 bases and J by 2 bases, and 14 bases separated the two germline ends. CDR3 amino acids: CASKEDRLNYGYTF. Written as DNA, the CDR3 is TGTGCCAGCAAGGAGGACAGACTGAACTATGGCTACACCTTC.

Concerning this clone itself: One junction end disagrees with the germline gene, perhaps due to a read error. The J gene is TRBJ1-3, the V gene TRBV7-7; D unclear. CDR1 and CDR2 (germline): SSHAT, FNYEAQ (reference sequence). The CDR3 has 9 residues. CDR3: CASSPFSRF. The CDR3, as DNA: TGTGCTAGCAGCCCTTTCTCCAGATTT. Drawing the rest from reference TRBV7-7 and TRBJ1-3, the complete variable domain is GAGVSQSPRYKVTKRGQDVTLRCDPISSHATLYWYQQALGQGPEFLTYFNYEAQPDKSGLPSDRFSAERPEGSISTLTIQRTEQRDSAMYRCASSPFSRFGEGSWLTVV.

The rearrangement joins TRBV10-2 to TRBJ2-5; a weak D match, TRBD1 (6 bases). The V end was cut by 0 bases, the J end by 4 bases, with 9 bases between. CDR3 length: 14 amino acids. From germline, CDR1 is WSHSY and CDR2 SAAADI. The CDR3: CASSESRGRETQYF. The CDR3 nucleotides read TGCGCCAGCAGTGAGTCCAGGGGAAGAGAGACCCAGTACTTC.

The V and J genes are TRBV7-9 and TRBJ1-4; tentative D call: TRBD1 (6 bases). CDR1 and CDR2 (germline): SEHNR, FQNEAQ (reference sequence). The CDR3 extends over 14 amino acids. V shed 4 bases and J shed 5 bases, with 11 bases lying between them. In DNA form, the CDR3 reads TGTGCCAGCAGCTCACGAGGACAGAATGAAAAACTGTTTTTT. This sequence encodes CASSSRGQNEKLFF.

This clone turned up a few times. The rearrangement links TRBV4-1 to TRBJ1-5, with TRBD1 as a possible D gene (5 bases). Trimming pared 0 bases from V and 4 bases from J, leaving 10 bases between. The CDR3 is 15 amino acids. CDR1 is MGHRA, CDR2 YSYEKL, per germline. This CDR3 is CASSQERTGNQPQHF. DNA of the CDR3: TGCGCCAGCAGCCAAGAAAGAACAGGTAATCAGCCCCAGCATTTT.

In this sample, this clone turned up once. The J gene is TRBJ1-2, the V gene TRBV11-2, with a weak D call TRBD1 (5 bases). Germline V gives CDR1 SGHAT, CDR2 FQNNGV. Trimming shortened V by 1 base and J by 6 bases, and 9 bases separated the two germline ends. The CDR3 has 13 residues. The CDR3 DNA sequence: TGTGCCAGCAGCTTAGCCAGGGTTGATGGCTACACCTTC. Its translation is CASSLARVDGYTF.

Only one count was recorded for this clone. The genes are TRBV9 and TRBJ2-2, with 7 bases lining up with TRBD2. Germline loops: CDR1 SGDLS, CDR2 YYNGEE. With 4 bases clipped from V and 2 bases from J, the junction kept 8 bases outside the gene matches. This CDR3 contains 16 residues. CDR3 coding DNA: TGTGCCAGCAGCCTCGGAGCGGGGAGCAACACCGGGGAGCTGTTTTTT. Its translation: CASSLGAGSNTGELFF. Looking up the rest from reference TRBV9 and TRBJ2-2 gives the full variable domain: DSGVTQTPKHLITATGQRVTLRCSPRSGDLSVYWYQQSLDQGLQFLIQYYNGEERAKGNILERFSAQQFPDLHSELNLSSLELGDSALYFCASSLGAGSNTGELFFGEGSRLTVL.

This chain joins TRBV7-8 and TRBJ2-6, with D unresolved. Germline V gives CDR1 SGHVS, CDR2 FQNEAQ. The CDR3 is 17 residues long. V was cut by 2 bases and J by 1 base, with 12 bases left in between. This CDR3 reads CASSLTFFGSGANVLTF. CDR3 DNA: TGTGCCAGCAGCTTAACTTTTTTTGGTTCTGGGGCCAACGTCCTGACTTTC. Using reference TRBV7-8 and TRBJ2-6 for the parts outside the CDR3, the full variable domain is GAGVSQSPRYKVAKRGQDVALRCDPISGHVSLFWYQQALGQGPEFLTYFQNEAQLDKSGLPSDRFFAERPEGSVSTLKIQRTQQEDSAVYLCASSLTFFGSGANVLTFGAGSRLTVL.

The chain couples TRBV20-1 to TRBJ1-4, with D uncertain. CDR1 and CDR2 from the germline V gene are DFQATT and SNEGSKA (reference sequence). The length of the CDR3 is 10 residues. Trimming shortened V by 7 bases and J by 12 bases, and 12 bases separated the two germline ends. Here the CDR3 DNA reads TGCAGTGTTTCACTACCCGAACTGTTTTTT. Translating gives CSVSLPELFF.

The chain is built from TRBV5-1 and TRBJ2-5, with 13 bases identical to TRBD2. The CDR3 has 17 amino acids. Per the germline V gene, CDR1 is SGHRS and CDR2 is YFSETQ. The trim removed 0 bases at V and 2 bases at J, leaving 4 bases unmatched. The CDR3 DNA is TGCGCCAGCAGCTTGGCCCGACTAGCGGGGGGTCAAGAGACCCAGTACTTC. This codes for CASSLARLAGGQETQYF.

This clone turned up a few times. The V gene is TRBV3-1 (or the pseudogene TRBV3-2), the J gene TRBJ1-2; the match to TRBD1 covers 8 bases. Germline trimming cut 4 bases from V and 5 bases from J; bases unmatched to any gene: 9. CDR1 and CDR2 (germline): LGHDT, YNNKEL (reference sequence). The CDR3 runs to 15 residues. CDR3 sequence (DNA): TGTGCCAGCAGCCCAACGCCAGGGGGCTTGTATGGCTACACCTTC. This sequence encodes CASSPTPGGLYGYTF.

In its sample, this clone was seen a few times. The rearrangement uses TRBV3-1 (or the pseudogene TRBV3-2) and TRBJ1-6, with no clear D. Per germline, CDR1 LGHDT and CDR2 YNNKEL (reference sequence). This CDR3 spans 15 amino acids. Trimming stripped 1 base from V and 4 bases from J, with 8 bases between. DNA of the CDR3: TGTGCCAGCAGCCAAGTGGCGGGGTATAATTCACCCCTCCACTTT. Its protein product is CASSQVAGYNSPLHF.

This chain links TRBV15 with TRBJ2-3, with TRBD1 identical over 7 bases. Germline CDR1 and CDR2: LNHNV and YYDKDF (reference sequence). This CDR3 contains 15 residues. The V gene end was trimmed by 5 bases and the J gene end by 6 bases; junction bases not matched to a gene: 11. CDR3 in DNA: TGTGCCACCAGCCGAGTCCTGGGACAGCCGGATACGCAGTATTTT. Translating gives CATSRVLGQPDTQYF. Full variable domain (remainder filled in from reference TRBV15 and TRBJ2-3): DAMVIQNPRYQVTQFGKPVTLSCSQTLNHNVMYWYQQKSSQAPKLLFHYYDKDFNNEADTPDNFQSRRPNTSFCFLDIRSPGLGDTAMYLCATSRVLGQPDTQYFGPGTRLTVL.

The chain carries TRBV3-1 (or the pseudogene TRBV3-2) and TRBJ2-1, with D perhaps TRBD2 (7 bases). Germline V gene data show CDR1 as LGHDT and CDR2 as YNNKEL (reference sequence). This CDR3 is built from 15 residues. The V end lost 4 bases, the J end lost 9 bases, and 19 bases lay between the germline ends. The DNA of the CDR3 is TGTGCCAGCAGCCTCTTAAGGGGGGGACCCATTGAGCAGTTCTTC. It is translated as CASSLLRGGPIEQFF.

V is TRBV5-4 and J is TRBJ1-2; TRBD1 aligns across 7 bases. The V gene end was trimmed by 5 bases and the J gene end by 8 bases; junction bases not matched to a gene: 12. The germline gives CDR1 SGHNT, CDR2 YYREEE (reference sequence). This CDR3 region has 14 residues. This chain's CDR3 is CASRLPSGGGGYTF. Written as DNA, the CDR3 is TGTGCCAGCAGACTGCCTTCAGGGGGTGGAGGCTACACCTTC.

The genes are TRBV5-6 and TRBJ2-2; 10 bases are a match to TRBD1. Germline V gives CDR1 SGHDT, CDR2 YYEEEE. The CDR3 runs 17 residues. Unmatched junction bases numbered 10, after V lost 0 bases and J lost 8 bases. CDR3 in amino acids: CASSLAGTGVTEGELFF. In nucleotides, the CDR3 is TGTGCCAGCAGCTTGGCCGGGACAGGGGTCACCGAGGGGGAGCTGTTTTTT. The whole variable domain, remainder taken from reference TRBV5-6 and TRBJ2-2, is DAGVTQSPTHLIKTRGQQVTLRCSPKSGHDTVSWYQQALGQGPQFIFQYYEEEERQRGNFPDRFSGHQFPNYSSELNVNALLLGDSALYLCASSLAGTGVTEGELFFGEGSRLTVL.

The chain carries TRBV30 and TRBJ1-1, with TRBD1 matching over 8 bases. Germline V gene sequence: CDR1 GTSNPN, CDR2 SVGIG (reference sequence). Trimming cost V 5 bases and J 3 bases; bases outside gene matches: 5. The CDR3 length is 13 residues. The CDR3 region has the DNA TGTGCCTGGCGGACAGGGCGAGACACTGAAGCTTTCTTT. This translates into CAWRTGRDTEAFF.

This chain uses TRBV10-3 with TRBJ2-5, with a weak D call TRBD2 (6 bases). V lost 6 bases and J lost 1, with 9 bases in between. Germline V gives CDR1 ENHRY, CDR2 SYGVKD. The CDR3 is made up of 13 amino acids. For the CDR3, the DNA is TGTGCCATCAGGGAGGGGCCCCAAGAGACCCAGTACTTC. It is translated as CAIREGPQETQYF.